The 22 T cell receptor beta chains below all came from one sample that was sequenced in a study of T cells in tuberculosis. Using immunoSEQ multiplex PCR, the repertoire was profiled, and TCRdb retains in-frame clones only, with some absent. The sample has roughly 40,000 clones; 95% are singletons. The sequenced material came from PBMCs. Source of these receptors: a donor aged 5-35 years with latent tuberculosis or without tuberculosis infection.

The chain is built from TRBV6-5 and TRBJ2-7; 7 bases are a match to TRBD2. The germline gives CDR1 MNHEY, CDR2 SVGAGI. After removal of 0 bases from V and 2 bases from J, the junction contained 4 bases not matched to a gene. The CDR3 is made up of 15 amino acids. This CDR3 reads CASSYSTSYTYEQYF. The DNA for the CDR3 is TGTGCCAGCAGTTACTCGACTAGCTATACCTACGAGCAGTACTTC.

This clone occurred a few times. J is TRBJ1-6 and V is TRBV4-3; D unclear. The CDR3 runs 15 residues. The germline gives CDR1 LGHNA, CDR2 YSLEER. V shed 0 bases and J shed 7 bases, with 10 bases lying between them. The CDR3 reads CASSQEVQLNSPLHF. CDR3 DNA: TGCGCCAGCAGCCAAGAGGTCCAGTTAAATTCACCCCTCCACTTT.

J is TRBJ1-5 and V is TRBV9; D gene uncertain. V dropped 0 bases and J dropped 5 bases, with 6 bases sitting between them. The CDR3 has 13 residues. Germline CDR1 is SGDLS and CDR2 is YYNGEE. CDR3 in amino acids: CASSVDRDQPQHF. The CDR3, as DNA: TGTGCCAGCAGCGTAGATAGAGATCAGCCCCAGCATTTT.

The rearrangement links TRBV9 to TRBJ2-7, with TRBD1 identical over 7 bases. Germline V gene data show CDR1 as SGDLS and CDR2 as YYNGEE. This CDR3 region has 16 residues. Losses at the gene ends were 4 bases for V and 3 bases for J; bases not matched to a gene: 13. CDR3 amino acids: CASSPGWGQILYEQYF. Written as DNA, the CDR3 is TGTGCCAGCAGCCCCGGGTGGGGACAGATACTCTACGAGCAGTACTTC.

The chain joins TRBV7-7 to TRBJ1-5; 7 nucleotides match TRBD1. The junction had 1 base not matched to a gene; V was cut back by 1 base and J by 7 bases. Per the germline V gene, CDR1 is SSHAT and CDR2 is FNYEAQ (reference sequence). This CDR3 contains 13 residues. Here the CDR3 reads CASSLDRGQPQHF. CDR3 sequence (DNA): TGTGCCAGCAGCTTAGACAGGGGCCAGCCCCAGCATTTT.

The chain uses TRBV18 and TRBJ1-3; no definite D call. Between the trimmed V and J ends, which lost 2 bases and 2 bases, there was a span of 7 bases. This CDR3 contains 14 residues. From germline, CDR1 is KGHSH and CDR2 LQKENI. Here the CDR3 reads CASSPDNPGNTIYF. DNA of the CDR3: TGTGCCAGCTCACCAGACAACCCTGGAAACACCATATATTTT.

The V and J genes are TRBV5-6 and TRBJ1-6, with 10 bases identical to TRBD1. Unmatched junction bases numbered 3, after V lost 2 bases and J lost 7 bases. This CDR3 contains 15 residues. Germline V CDR1 and CDR2: SGHDT, YYEEEE. The CDR3 sequence is CASSFPTGGNSPLHF. The CDR3 coding sequence is TGTGCCAGCAGCTTTCCGACAGGGGGCAATTCACCCCTCCACTTT.

This clone was recorded only once. The V call is TRBV30, the J call TRBJ1-5; D is uncertain. Germline V gene lookup returns CDR1 GTSNPN and CDR2 SVGIG (reference sequence). The CDR3 runs to 14 residues. Trimming pared 5 bases from V and 2 bases from J, leaving 13 bases between. The CDR3 bases are TGTGCCTGGGCGCCGGGGATAGGCAATCAGCCCCAGCATTTT. This gives the protein CAWAPGIGNQPQHF.

The chain carries TRBV4-1 and TRBJ2-1; 7 positions match TRBD1. Germline V CDR1 and CDR2: MGHRA, YSYEKL. The junction had 6 bases not matched to a gene; V was cut back by 5 bases and J by 2 bases. The CDR3 extends over 15 amino acids. The CDR3 DNA is TGCGCCAGCAGCTTGCCGGGACAGACCTACAATGAGCAGTTCTTC. Residues: CASSLPGQTYNEQFF.

The DNA for the CDR3 is TGTGCCAGCAGAGTCAGGGAAACCTACGAGCAGTACTTC. This encodes CASRVRETYEQYF. J is TRBJ2-7 and V is TRBV5-8; possibly TRBD1 for D (5 bases). Looked up from germline, CDR1 is SGHTS and CDR2 is YDEGEE. The CDR3 is 13 residues long. The V gene lost 5 bases and the J gene lost 2 bases, with 11 bases spanning the gap. The complete variable domain, with remaining parts taken from reference TRBV5-8 and TRBJ2-7, reads EAGVTQSPTHLIKTRGQQATLRCSPISGHTSVYWYQQALGLGLQFLLWYDEGEERNRGNFPPRFSGRQFPNYSSELNVNALELEDSALYLCASRVRETYEQYFGPGTRLTVT.

The CDR3 reads CASSQGQEGPLYGYTF. CDR3 bases: TGCGCCAGCAGCCAGGGACAGGAGGGTCCCTTATATGGCTACACCTTC. This chain uses TRBV5-1 with TRBJ1-2; 8 nucleotides line up with TRBD1. The CDR3 consists of 16 residues. CDR1 is SGHRS and CDR2 is YFSETQ in the germline V gene. Unmatched junction bases numbered 13, after V lost 4 bases and J lost 5 bases.

This rearrangement joins TRBV25-1 to TRBJ1-1; 8 bases fit TRBD1. This CDR3 is 13 amino acids long. The trim removed 3 bases at V and 9 bases at J, leaving 6 bases unmatched. Germline CDR1 is MGHDK and CDR2 is SYGVNS. The chain's CDR3 is CASSDPGTGQAFF. The CDR3 coding sequence is TGTGCCAGCAGTGATCCCGGGACAGGCCAAGCTTTCTTT.

The V and J genes are TRBV4-1 and TRBJ1-5, with D perhaps matching TRBD1 (5 bases). CDR1 is MGHRA, CDR2 YSYEKL, per germline. The CDR3 has 21 amino acids. The V end lost 3 bases, the J end lost 1 base, and 28 bases lay between the germline ends. The CDR3 DNA follows: TGCGCCAGCAGCCATTTCGTGAACCGACAGACCCCCTTTGTAAGCAATCAGCCCCAGCATTTT. This translates into CASSHFVNRQTPFVSNQPQHF.

In nucleotides, the CDR3 is TGTGCCAGCAGTAGCTACCGGGACAGGGGCTCCTACAATGAGCAGTTCTTC. It encodes CASSSYRDRGSYNEQFF. The gene calls are TRBV28 and TRBJ2-1, with 10 bases lining up with TRBD1. Germline loops: CDR1 MDHEN, CDR2 SYDVKM. This CDR3 spans 17 amino acids. Trimming cost V 5 bases and J 0 bases; bases outside gene matches: 7. Full variable domain (outside the CDR3, taken from reference TRBV28 and TRBJ2-1): DVKVTQSSRYLVKRTGEKVFLECVQDMDHENMFWYRQDPGLGLRLIYFSYDVKMKEKGDIPEGYSVSREKKERFSLILESASTNQTSMYLCASSSYRDRGSYNEQFFGPGTRLTVL.

In this sample, this clone turned up once. This chain connects TRBV11-2 to TRBJ1-2, with 11 bases identical to TRBD1. The V gene end was trimmed by 1 base and the J gene end by 6 bases; junction bases not matched to a gene: 4. This CDR3 has 15 residues. Germline CDR1 reads SGHAT; CDR2 reads FQNNGV. Written as DNA, the CDR3 is TGTGCCAGCAGCTTAGTGGACAGGGGGCAAAATGGCTACACCTTC. As protein: CASSLVDRGQNGYTF.

V is TRBV7-2 and J is TRBJ1-2; D gene ambiguous. The CDR3 contains 13 residues. The ends were cut back, 5 bases at V and 6 bases at J, with 13 bases in the middle. Germline lookup yields CDR1 SGHTA and CDR2 FQGNSA. As DNA, the CDR3 is TGTGCCAGCAGCCGGGATCTTGGGAATGGCTACACCTTC. Amino acid sequence: CASSRDLGNGYTF.

This chain connects TRBV30 to TRBJ2-1, with D perhaps TRBD2 (5 bases). Germline CDR1 is GTSNPN and CDR2 is SVGIG (reference sequence). The V and J ends lost 5 bases and 0 bases respectively, with 14 bases between them. This CDR3 is 15 amino acids long. The CDR3, as DNA: TGTGCCTGGGGACGTGAGGGATTCTCCTACAATGAGCAGTTCTTC. Translation gives CAWGREGFSYNEQFF.

The chain has TRBV12-1 and TRBJ2-2; the table names TRBD2, a call not compared with the DNA. TRBV12-1 is termed a pseudogene. This CDR3 is 21 amino acids long. The CDR3 coding sequence is TGTGCCAGCATCCGTCCCCATCCGGGACTAGCGGGGGTTCTGAACACCGGGGAGCTGTTTTTT. Protein sequence: CASIRPHPGLAGVLNTGELFF.

This rearrangement joins TRBV30 to TRBJ1-5, with TRBD1 matching 7 bases. CDR1 GTSNPN and CDR2 SVGIG come from the germline V gene (reference sequence). V lost 3 bases to trimming and J lost 4 bases; unmatched junction nucleotides: 3. The CDR3 is 13 residues long. CDR3 protein: CAWSSDRNQPQHF. In DNA, the CDR3 is TGTGCCTGGAGCTCGGACAGGAATCAGCCCCAGCATTTT.

This clone was detected only once. The CDR3: CASSFRSGTEAFF. In nucleotides, the CDR3 is TGTGCCAGCAGTTTTCGTTCAGGCACTGAAGCTTTCTTT. The chain uses TRBV27 and TRBJ1-1; unclear D gene. This CDR3 region has 13 residues. From germline, CDR1 is MNHEY and CDR2 SMNVEV (reference sequence). The V gene lost 3 bases and the J gene lost 4 bases, with 9 bases spanning the gap.

CDR3 bases: TGTGCCAGCAGTCCCAACTCAAATACTGGAAACACCATATATTTT. The encoded protein is CASSPNSNTGNTIYF. V usage is TRBV6-1 and J usage is TRBJ1-3, with D unclear. Per germline, CDR1 MNHNS and CDR2 SASEGT. Deletions cut 5 bases from V and 2 bases from J, with 13 bases between. The CDR3 has 15 residues.

V is TRBV18 and J is TRBJ1-1, with 9 bases fitting TRBD1. V shed 3 bases and J 6 bases; nucleotides not matched to a gene: 11. This CDR3 region has 16 residues. CDR1 is KGHSH, CDR2 LQKENI, per germline. The CDR3 coding sequence is TGTGCCAGCTCACCGAACACAGGGGGCAGGGCCGCTGAAGCTTTCTTT. Translation gives CASSPNTGGRAAEAFF. Based on the CDR3 plus reference TRBV18 and TRBJ1-1, the full variable domain is NAGVMQNPRHLVRRRGQEARLRCSPMKGHSHVYWYRQLPEEGLKFMVYLQKENIIDESGMPKERFSAEFPKEGPSILRIQQVVRGDSAAYFCASSPNTGGRAAEAFFGQGTRLTVV.